This section outlines one T cell receptor beta chain sequence together with its context. The germline gives CDR1 SEHNR, CDR2 FQNEAQ (reference sequence). V gave up 5 bases and J gave up 2 bases, with 12 bases separating them. The CDR3 runs 14 residues. Clones were sequenced by immunoSEQ multiplex PCR, and TCRdb holds only the in-frame ones, with some missing. This sample yields about 210,000 clones, of which about 76% are seen a single time; 8.5% to 10% belongs to the top ten. The data derive from a study of blood T cell repertoires in COVID-19. Sequenced input: PBMCs or T cells enriched from blood (not recorded which). The chain has TRBV7-9 and TRBJ2-5; perhaps TRBD1 as D (5 bases). The sequence came from a woman between 50 and 59 years old with acute COVID-19. The CDR3 DNA sequence: TGTGCCAGCAGCATACCGACAGAACAAGAGACCCAGTACTTC. Encoded protein: CASSIPTEQETQYF. Looking up the rest from reference TRBV7-9 and TRBJ2-5 gives the full variable domain: DTGVSQNPRHKITKRGQNVTFRCDPISEHNRLYWYRQTLGQGPEFLTYFQNEAQLEKSRLLSDRFSAERPKGSFSTLEIQRTEQGDSAMYLCASSIPTEQETQYFGPGTRLLVL.